These 5 T cell receptor beta chains share one sample of origin, sequenced in a study of T cells in Graves' hyperthyroidism and ophthalmopathy. Authors of the study amplified TCR beta CDR3 regions from RNA transcripts. First-round RT-PCR with HTBI primers amplified the TCR CDR3 region. TCRdb called the multiplex PCR reads again in MiXCR, with one record for every CDR3 protein. The table includes hundreds of thousands of distinct CDR3 sequences, approximately 13% detected once. Sequencing was done on a sample of blood. The receptors were gathered from a woman aged 18-30 years with Graves' hyperthyroidism.

This clonotype was detected many times. The rearrangement joins TRBV19 to TRBJ1-5; perhaps TRBD1 as D (5 bases). Trimming cost V 4 bases and J 3 bases, with 16 bases left between them. This CDR3 comprises 16 residues. CDR1 is LNHDA and CDR2 is SQIVND in the germline V gene (reference sequence). CDR3 protein: CASSTLGQAFNQPQHF. CDR3 nucleotides: TGTGCCAGTAGTACCCTTGGACAAGCTTTCAATCAGCCCCAGCATTTT.

This clonotype was counted ten times or more. The rearrangement uses TRBV28 and TRBJ1-2; possible D gene TRBD1, 6 bases. Germline-derived CDR1 and CDR2 are MDHEN and SYDVKM. This CDR3 contains 13 residues. With 7 bases removed from V and 2 bases from J, the gap between germline ends came to 11 bases. CDR3 nucleotide sequence: TGTGCCAGCAATCGGGACACCAACTATGGCTACACCTTC. Translated, it gives CASNRDTNYGYTF.

This clonotype came up many times. The V call is TRBV3-1, the J call TRBJ1-1, with a tentative D call TRBD1 (5 bases). Looked up from germline, CDR1 is LGHDT and CDR2 is YNNKEL (reference sequence). The V end lost 1 base, the J end lost 4 bases, and 7 bases lay between the germline ends. The CDR3 is 13 residues long. The CDR3 loop reads CASSQGGGTEAFF. In DNA, the CDR3 is TGTGCCAGCAGCCAAGGGGGCGGCACTGAAGCTTTCTTT. The full variable domain, with the rest looked up from reference TRBV3-1 and TRBJ1-1, is DTAVSQTPKYLVTQMGNDKSIKCEQNLGHDTMYWYKQDSKKFLKIMFSYNNKELIINETVPNRFSPKSPDKAHLNLHINSLELGDSAVYFCASSQGGGTEAFFGQGTRLTVV.

V gene TRBV28 combines with J gene TRBJ2-5; D is perhaps TRBD2 (6 bases). This CDR3 is built from 14 residues. The germline V gene encodes CDR1 MDHEN and CDR2 SYDVKM. V was shortened by 10 bases and J by 5 bases, with 20 bases between the two germline ends. CDR3: CATSGGRAGETQYF. CDR3 nucleotide sequence: TGTGCCACCTCCGGCGGCCGGGCGGGGGAGACCCAGTACTTC.

This clonotype was seen at least ten times. This sequence joins TRBV20-1 and TRBJ2-5, with a tentative D call TRBD2 (5 bases). CDR3 length equals 12 residues. Per the germline V gene, CDR1 is DFQATT and CDR2 is SNEGSKA (reference sequence). With 2 bases removed from V and 4 bases from J, the gap between germline ends came to 8 bases. DNA for the CDR3: TGCAGTGCTAGACTAGCAGCAGAGACCCAGTACTTC. It specifies CSARLAAETQYF.